This TCR beta chain emerged from a study of memory CD4+ T cells and cytomegalovirus serostatus. Whole-study results and caveats: Suggested: most of the CMV-linked TCR signature lies in CD4+ memory cells. About two fifths of the roughly 150 known CMV-associated TCRbeta sequences appeared in CD4+ memory.

Details on this clone: Its cognate antigen is unknown.

Clones were read by immunoSEQ multiplex PCR, and TCRdb kept only the in-frame ones, dropping some. The sample shows about 41,000 clones, about four fifths of them seen only once. Single viable CD3+CD4+CD8-CD45RO+ cells were sorted as the memory CD4+ T cells. Total CD4+ T cells were enriched by CD4 positive selection. Germline CDR1 is SGHRS and CDR2 is YFSETQ. The V end was cut by 4 bases, the J end by 3 bases, with 16 bases between. The CDR3 is 15 residues long. Sequencing was done on a sample of memory CD4+ T cells from blood. This chain uses TRBV5-1 with TRBJ2-5; D remains ambiguous. The TCR originated in an adult in good health and CMV-seronegative. CDR3 sequence reads: CASSRERRDKETQYF. DNA of the CDR3: TGCGCCAGCAGCCGCGAAAGACGAGATAAAGAGACCCAGTACTTC.